Described below is a single T cell receptor beta chain sequence and its context. Its target is not known. The CDR3 totals 15 residues. Germline CDR1 is SGHVS and CDR2 is FNYEAQ. The J segment lost 7 bases and the V segment lost 0 bases, leaving 5 bases of the junction unmatched. The sample comes from a study of cytomegalovirus exposure and HLA in healthy donors. Findings and caveats of the study: A later analysis linked a missense variant in DCLRE1C to the trimming of TCR beta V and J genes. Researchers counted around 160 TCR beta chains as cytomegalovirus-associated.

The PCR was carried out with 60 Vbeta primers and 13 Jbeta primers. Repertoires were generated with immunoSEQ multiplex PCR, while TCRdb's copy carries only in-frame clones and drops some. The sample includes about 82,000 clones, around 85% seen only once; the top ten take around 15%. The sequence came from a human donor in good health. The sample comprised PBMCs. This chain connects TRBV7-6 to TRBJ1-1; TRBD1 matches at 10 bases. Here the CDR3 DNA reads TGTGCCAGCAGCTTAGCGATGGACAGGGGGGTTGAAGCTTTCTTT. Protein sequence: CASSLAMDRGVEAFF.